The 23 T cell receptor beta chains below were found in one sample sequenced in a study of blood T cell repertoires in COVID-19. Sequenced by immunoSEQ multiplex PCR; TCRdb stores in-frame clones only, minus some. The sample includes just under 350,000 clones, under 95% of them seen just once. The sample was peripheral blood. The source is a woman under 30 who had recovered from COVID-19.

The gene calls are TRBV7-8 and TRBJ2-1; maybe TRBD1 (7 bases). The germline gives CDR1 SGHVS, CDR2 FQNEAQ. V shed 6 bases and J shed 7 bases, with 13 bases lying between them. This CDR3 spans 13 amino acids. In DNA, the CDR3 is TGTGCCAGCAGAGAACAGGGGAGGAATGAGCAGTTCTTC. This gives the protein CASREQGRNEQFF.

This chain joins TRBV5-1 and TRBJ2-3; D uncertain. The V gene lost 0 bases and the J gene lost 5 bases, with 10 bases spanning the gap. The CDR3 has 14 residues. Per germline, CDR1 SGHRS and CDR2 YFSETQ. CDR3: CASSLVSNRDTQYF. The CDR3 nucleotides read TGCGCCAGCAGCTTGGTTAGCAATAGAGATACGCAGTATTTT. Full variable domain (remainder filled in from reference TRBV5-1 and TRBJ2-3): KAGVTQTPRYLIKTRGQQVTLSCSPISGHRSVSWYQQTPGQGLQFLFEYFSETQRNKGNFPGRFSGRQFSNSRSEMNVSTLELGDSALYLCASSLVSNRDTQYFGPGTRLTVL.

The rearrangement uses TRBV29-1 and TRBJ1-5; D might be TRBD1 (5 bases). Germline-derived CDR1 and CDR2 are SQVTM and ANQGSEA. V shed 6 bases and J shed 0 bases, with 6 bases lying between them. This CDR3 contains 12 residues. CDR3 sequence: CSVQVSNQPQHF. DNA for the CDR3: TGCAGCGTACAGGTTAGCAATCAGCCCCAGCATTTT. Full variable domain (missing parts from reference TRBV29-1 and TRBJ1-5): SAVISQKPSRDICQRGTSLTIQCQVDSQVTMMFWYRQQPGQSLTLIATANQGSEATYESGFVIDKFPISRPNLTFSTLTVSNMSPEDSSIYLCSVQVSNQPQHFGDGTRLSIL.

The rearrangement links TRBV7-8 to TRBJ1-2, with TRBD1 as a possible D gene (6 bases). Trimming took 1 base from V and 7 from J, leaving 13 bases between them. In germline, CDR1 is SGHVS, CDR2 FQNEAQ. The CDR3 has 14 residues. The CDR3 bases are TGTGCCAGCAGCTTAGTAAGGGACACCGCTGGCTACACCTTC. Amino acid sequence: CASSLVRDTAGYTF.

This clone was recorded once. The V gene is TRBV7-2, the J gene TRBJ2-1; 7 bases agree with TRBD2. The J segment lost 4 bases and the V segment lost 1 base, leaving 4 bases of the junction unmatched. The CDR3 is 15 amino acids. Per the germline V gene, CDR1 is SGHTA and CDR2 is FQGNSA. CDR3 nucleotide sequence: TGTGCCAGCAGCTTAGGGGGGGACTATTACAATGAGCAGTTCTTC. Residues: CASSLGGDYYNEQFF.

This sequence joins TRBV11-2 and TRBJ2-1; D call uncertain. This CDR3 is 14 amino acids long. The ends were cut back, 4 bases at V and 4 bases at J, with 11 bases in the middle. The germline V gene has CDR1 SGHAT and CDR2 FQNNGV. CDR3 loop: CASSSRTQYNEQFF. The CDR3 bases are TGTGCCAGCAGCTCCCGAACTCAATACAATGAGCAGTTCTTC.

V is TRBV6-4 and J is TRBJ2-3; D possibly corresponds to TRBD1 (6 bases). The CDR3 is 17 residues long. Germline-derived CDR1 and CDR2 are MRHNA and SNTAGT. V shed 4 bases and J shed 0 bases, with 17 bases lying between them. DNA of the CDR3: TGTGCCAGCAGTGTCGAGTTCAGACAGGCAAGCACAGATACGCAGTATTTT. Translation gives CASSVEFRQASTDTQYF.

V and J are TRBV19 and TRBJ1-5, with a tentative D call TRBD1 (6 bases). CDR1 and CDR2 from the germline V gene are LNHDA and SQIVND (reference sequence). Deletions cut 1 base from V and 9 bases from J, with 13 bases between. The CDR3 is 14 amino acids. CDR3 protein: CASSIAGGKGPQHF. CDR3 DNA sequence: TGTGCCAGTAGTATAGCGGGGGGCAAGGGGCCCCAGCATTTT.

The rearrangement links TRBV18 to TRBJ2-7; 8 bases align to TRBD2. The V gene end was trimmed by 3 bases and the J gene end by 4 bases; junction bases not matched to a gene: 14. The CDR3 length is 17 residues. The germline V gene encodes CDR1 KGHSH and CDR2 LQKENI. In DNA, the CDR3 is TGTGCCAGCTCACCGAATCAAATAGCGGGGAGTAAATACGAGCAGTACGTC. It translates to CASSPNQIAGSKYEQYV.

The V gene is TRBV28, the J gene TRBJ1-1; D gene ambiguous. Deletions cut 4 bases from V and 5 bases from J, with 17 bases between. This CDR3 spans 15 amino acids. Germline loops: CDR1 MDHEN, CDR2 SYDVKM. The CDR3 region is CASSSPTEGRTEAFF. Written as DNA, the CDR3 is TGTGCCAGCAGTTCCCCCACGGAGGGAAGGACTGAAGCTTTCTTT.

The rearrangement uses TRBV13 and TRBJ1-2; 7 bases line up with TRBD1. Per the germline V gene, CDR1 is PRHDT and CDR2 is FYEKMQ (reference sequence). Trimming took 5 bases from V and 1 from J; bases not matched to a gene: 16. The CDR3 contains 18 residues. CDR3 residues: CASSLGGRTGYLNYGYTF. CDR3 in DNA: TGTGCCAGCAGCCTCGGGGGCAGGACAGGATACCTTAACTATGGCTACACCTTC. Together with reference TRBV13 and TRBJ1-2, the CDR3 gives the full variable domain: AAGVIQSPRHLIKEKRETATLKCYPIPRHDTVYWYQQGPGQDPQFLISFYEKMQSDKGSIPDRFSAQQFSDYHSELNMSSLELGDSALYFCASSLGGRTGYLNYGYTFGSGTRLTVV.

The chain's CDR3 is CARIDRGHEQYV. The CDR3 DNA sequence: TGTGCCAGAATAGATAGGGGGCACGAGCAGTACGTC. The rearrangement joins TRBV11-2 to TRBJ2-7, with 7 bases fitting TRBD1. This CDR3 region has 12 residues. The junction had 7 bases not matched to a gene; V was cut back by 9 bases and J by 5 bases. Germline CDR1 and CDR2: SGHAT and FQNNGV.

Written as DNA, the CDR3 is TGTGCCAGTAGTATAGGCCAGGGGGCGGTGTATGAGCAGTTCTTC. Translating it yields CASSIGQGAVYEQFF. The chain combines TRBV19 with TRBJ2-1, with TRBD1 matching over 8 bases. This CDR3 has 15 amino acids. V lost 1 base to trimming and J lost 8 bases; unmatched junction nucleotides: 7. Per germline, CDR1 LNHDA and CDR2 SQIVND (reference sequence).

The gene calls are TRBV12-3 or TRBV12-4 and TRBJ2-1; D remains ambiguous. This CDR3 spans 13 amino acids. Trimming left V 5 bases short and J 8 bases short, with 13 bases between. CDR3 amino acids: CASSKLAVDEQFF. The CDR3 nucleotides are TGTGCCAGCAGTAAGTTAGCCGTGGATGAGCAGTTCTTC.

The J gene is TRBJ2-1, the V gene TRBV5-1, with TRBD2 identical over 14 bases. This CDR3 is 19 amino acids long. V shed 0 bases and J 8 bases; nucleotides not matched to a gene: 13. Germline CDR1 and CDR2: SGHRS and YFSETQ. In DNA form, the CDR3 reads TGCGCCAGCAGCTTGGGAAGGACTAGCGGGAGGCGCACCATGGATGAGCAGTTCTTC. Its protein is CASSLGRTSGRRTMDEQFF.

The chain links TRBV19 to TRBJ1-2; 7 bases align to TRBD1. J lost 5 bases, V lost 3 bases, and 6 bases had no gene match. Germline V gene data show CDR1 as LNHDA and CDR2 as SQIVND (reference sequence). This CDR3 is 14 amino acids long. The CDR3 bases are TGTGCCAGTAGTATGGGACAGCTACAATATGGCTACACCTTC. This translates into CASSMGQLQYGYTF.

The chain joins TRBV21-1 to TRBJ1-2; TRBD1 was called by the table and not checked on the DNA. TRBV21-1 counts as a pseudogene. The CDR3 sequence is 16 residues long. This CDR3 is CASSVRTGSPFYGYTF. CDR3 nucleotides: TGTGCCAGCAGCGTAAGGACAGGGAGTCCTTTCTATGGCTACACCTTC.

The chain employs TRBV14 and TRBJ1-5, with D possibly being TRBD1 (5 bases). The germline V gene encodes CDR1 SGHDN and CDR2 FVKESK. Trimming removed 4 bases at V and 5 bases at J, with 15 bases between. The CDR3 runs to 15 residues. The CDR3 is CASSRRGNGDQPQHF. The CDR3 DNA follows: TGTGCCAGCAGCCGAAGGGGAAATGGCGATCAGCCCCAGCATTTT.

This clone appeared once. The rearrangement uses TRBV5-4 and TRBJ1-6; D call uncertain. CDR3 size: 17 residues. Trimming pared 0 bases from V and 0 bases from J, leaving 10 bases between. Germline V gene data show CDR1 as SGHNT and CDR2 as YYREEE (reference sequence). The CDR3 DNA reads as TGTGCCAGCAGCTTGGTGCAACCGAGCTCCTATAATTCACCCCTCCACTTT. It yields the protein CASSLVQPSSYNSPLHF.

V and J are TRBV27 and TRBJ2-1, with 7 nucleotides matching TRBD1. V was clipped by 1 base and J by 3 bases; unmatched bases: 9. The CDR3 runs to 17 residues. Germline values: CDR1 MNHEY, CDR2 SMNVEV (reference sequence). CDR3 bases: TGTGCCAGCAGTTTATTGCTTAGGGGGCGGAACTACAATGAGCAGTTCTTC. Translation gives CASSLLLRGRNYNEQFF.

The rearrangement links TRBV27 to TRBJ1-2, with D unclear. With 4 bases removed from V and 2 bases from J, the gap between germline ends came to 8 bases. Germline CDR1 reads MNHEY; CDR2 reads SMNVEV (reference sequence). This CDR3 has 13 residues. The CDR3 sequence: CASSSGINYGYTF. CDR3 DNA: TGTGCCAGCAGTTCCGGGATCAACTATGGCTACACCTTC.

This chain joins TRBV5-1 and TRBJ2-5, with 8 bases that match TRBD2. The length of the CDR3 is 15 residues. Germline V gives CDR1 SGHRS, CDR2 YFSETQ. V lost 4 bases, J lost 2 bases, and 7 bases stayed unmatched. CDR3 coding DNA: TGCGCCAGCAGCCTATCTAGCGGGTTACAAGAGACCCAGTACTTC. Translating gives CASSLSSGLQETQYF. Combining the CDR3 with reference TRBV5-1 and TRBJ2-5 gives the whole variable domain KAGVTQTPRYLIKTRGQQVTLSCSPISGHRSVSWYQQTPGQGLQFLFEYFSETQRNKGNFPGRFSGRQFSNSRSEMNVSTLELGDSALYLCASSLSSGLQETQYFGPGTRLLVL.

This clone was detected only once. V and J are TRBV18 and TRBJ1-5, with D hard to call. Trimming took 2 bases from V and 3 from J, leaving 11 bases between them. Germline loops: CDR1 KGHSH, CDR2 LQKENI. This CDR3 spans 15 amino acids. CDR3 nucleotides: TGTGCCAGCTCACCAATGGGCCAGAACAATCAGCCCCAGCATTTT. This sequence encodes CASSPMGQNNQPQHF. The complete variable domain, with remaining parts taken from reference TRBV18 and TRBJ1-5, reads NAGVMQNPRHLVRRRGQEARLRCSPMKGHSHVYWYRQLPEEGLKFMVYLQKENIIDESGMPKERFSAEFPKEGPSILRIQQVVRGDSAAYFCASSPMGQNNQPQHFGDGTRLSIL.